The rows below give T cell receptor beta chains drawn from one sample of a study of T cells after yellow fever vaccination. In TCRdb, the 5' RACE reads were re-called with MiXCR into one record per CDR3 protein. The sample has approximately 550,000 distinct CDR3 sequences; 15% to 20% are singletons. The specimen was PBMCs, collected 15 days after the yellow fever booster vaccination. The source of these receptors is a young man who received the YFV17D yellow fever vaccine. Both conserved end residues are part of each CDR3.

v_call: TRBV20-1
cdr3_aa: CSARSKFSASYNEQFF

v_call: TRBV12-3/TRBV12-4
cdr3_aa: CASSSSGGGNTIYF

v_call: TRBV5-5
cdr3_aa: CASSLSQGVIGNTIYF

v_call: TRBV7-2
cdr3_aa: CASSLGAGDNEKLFF

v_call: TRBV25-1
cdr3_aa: CASSSRDQRVLEQFF

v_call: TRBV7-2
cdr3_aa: CASSLAPWGTDTQYF

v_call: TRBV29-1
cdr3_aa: CSVDGPSGANVLTF

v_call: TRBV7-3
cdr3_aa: CASSPKGRGGAADTQYF

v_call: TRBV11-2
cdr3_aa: CASSLVPTGGVMNTEAFF

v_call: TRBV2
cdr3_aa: CASSESGAVGKLFF

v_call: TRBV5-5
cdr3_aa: CASSLASPSTDTQYF

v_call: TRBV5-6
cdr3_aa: CASSLGDRGTYEQYF

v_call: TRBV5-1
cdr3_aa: CASSTRQGAFHYEQYF

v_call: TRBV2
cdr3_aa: CASYWVTDTQYF

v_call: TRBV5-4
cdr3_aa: CASSPNDRRSYTF

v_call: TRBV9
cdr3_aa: CASSVEGTSGRRSTDTQYF

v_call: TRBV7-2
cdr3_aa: CASSLEGGVLNEQYF

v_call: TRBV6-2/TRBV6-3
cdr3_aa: CASSYPLAGVLETQYF

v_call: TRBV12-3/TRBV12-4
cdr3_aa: CASSLGDPYEQYF

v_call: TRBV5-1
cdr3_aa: CASSVTSGIYEQYF

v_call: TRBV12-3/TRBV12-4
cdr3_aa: CASSLAGLDIPYNEQFF

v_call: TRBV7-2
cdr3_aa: CASSLPRAGSSTDTQYF

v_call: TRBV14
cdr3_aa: CASSQDWSRRYEQYF

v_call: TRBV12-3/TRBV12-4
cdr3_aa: CASSLQRVNTGELFF

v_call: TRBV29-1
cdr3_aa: CSVDRGTGAQYF

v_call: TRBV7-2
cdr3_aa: CASSPRGGRNTEAFF

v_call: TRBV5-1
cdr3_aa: CASSPTYTSGYNEQFF

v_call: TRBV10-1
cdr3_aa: CASPNSPNEQFF

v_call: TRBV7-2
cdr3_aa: CASSLASSGRGQTQYF

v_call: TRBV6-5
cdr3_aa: CASSYSRSYNEQFF

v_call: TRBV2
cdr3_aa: CASSETMMDTDTQYF

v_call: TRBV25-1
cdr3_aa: CASSEYKARETQYF

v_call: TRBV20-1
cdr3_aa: CSARREANQPQHF

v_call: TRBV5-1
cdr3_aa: CASRLQDSTDTQYF

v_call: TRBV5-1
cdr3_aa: CASTGERNIQYF

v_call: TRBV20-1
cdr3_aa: CSATYAGLREGELFF

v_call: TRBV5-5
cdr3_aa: CASRTNWGRSGELFF

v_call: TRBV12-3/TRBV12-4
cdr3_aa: CASIQGGDTEAFF

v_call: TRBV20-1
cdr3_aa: CSASTGSILGTEAFF

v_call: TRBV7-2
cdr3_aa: CASSLSGAGVRYEQFF

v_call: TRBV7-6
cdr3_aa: CASTSTSGRADTQYF

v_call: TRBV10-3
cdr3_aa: CAIRGQGLSTDTQYF

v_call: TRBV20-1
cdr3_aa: CSAAGANSPLHF

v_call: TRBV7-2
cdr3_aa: CASSPVRTSSPLHF

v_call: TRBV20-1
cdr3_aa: CSADRPSTDTQYF

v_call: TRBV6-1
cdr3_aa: CASTQGAGTSYEQYF

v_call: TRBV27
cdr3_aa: CASSFAGASYEQYF

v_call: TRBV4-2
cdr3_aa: CASSQALAGFGTQYF

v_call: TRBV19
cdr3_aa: CASSLMSAGPRPGELFF

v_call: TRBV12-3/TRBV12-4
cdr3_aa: CASSLPPRLSGSTDTQYF

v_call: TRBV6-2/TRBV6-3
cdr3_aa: CASRQLKRDGSYEQYF

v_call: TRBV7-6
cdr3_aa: CASSSRALNEKLFF

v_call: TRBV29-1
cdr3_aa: CSAMIQDTQYF

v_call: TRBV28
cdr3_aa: CASSFLRQGRNEQFF

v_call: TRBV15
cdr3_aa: CATSTQSNTGELFF

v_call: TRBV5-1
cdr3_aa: CASSPTSRGIQYF

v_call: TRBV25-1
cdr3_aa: CASSESGWGGQFF

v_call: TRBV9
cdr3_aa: CASSMGLAGPTDTQYF

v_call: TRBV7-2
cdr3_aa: CASSPRTSGSDTQYF